This TCR beta chain is drawn from a study of Graves' ophthalmopathy and Graves' hyperthyroidism. Study-level findings and limits: Blood samples also showed most expanded thyroid clonotypes exceeding 0.001 frequency. Classification of ophthalmopathy versus stable hyperthyroidism by a 13-signature model yielded about 90% sensitivity and 75% to 84% specificity.

Hyperthyroidism was classified as stable if no ophthalmopathy occurred within 18 months of follow-up. The hyperthyroidism patients had a new diagnosis of under 2 months' duration and were aged 18 to 65. This CDR3 has 13 residues. The germline V gene has CDR1 SGHAT and CDR2 FQDESV (reference sequence). V lost 5 bases, J lost 5 bases, and 12 bases lay in between. A word on this clonotype: Its antigen is currently unknown.

Amplified material comprised TCR beta CDR3 regions derived from RNA transcripts. Investigators did first-round RT-PCR with HTBI primers, then second-round multiplex PCR. TCRdb ran MiXCR on the multiplex PCR reads and lists one entry per CDR3 protein. The sample consists of around 400,000 distinct CDR3 sequences, roughly 20% of them appearing once. The receptor was isolated from a woman between 18 and 30 years old with stable Graves' hyperthyroidism. The sequenced material came from peripheral blood. The chain combines TRBV11-1 with TRBJ2-5; possibly TRBD1 for D (5 bases). The CDR3 loop is CASSPNRFETQYF. Here the CDR3 DNA reads TGTGCCAGCAGCCCGAACAGGTTTGAGACCCAGTACTTC.